This entry lists 5 T cell receptor beta chains sequenced from one sample in a study of T cells in pancreatic ductal adenocarcinoma (TCRdb year 2017). The selected pancreatic ductal adenocarcinoma patients had received surgery without neoadjuvant therapy. The library came from the immunoSEQ multiplex PCR assay. Not all clones reach the TCRdb copy of this immuneACCESS table, which keeps in-frame sequences only. Checked studies attribute under half of the gap to unresolved V genes and leave the rest unexplained. Across this sample there are around 16,000 clones, with under 95% seen only once. Together, the top ten hold 16% of the sample. Sequenced material: PBMCs. The receptors originated from a human donor with pancreatic ductal adenocarcinoma.

The chain is built from TRBV9 and TRBJ2-3, with D tentatively TRBD2 (7 bases). The germline gives CDR1 SGDLS, CDR2 YYNGEE. This CDR3 is 18 amino acids long. V lost 0 bases to trimming and J lost 4 bases, with 21 bases between them. This CDR3 reads CASSVVGGGAGLADTQYF. The DNA for the CDR3 is TGTGCCAGCAGCGTAGTTGGAGGGGGGGCCGGGTTGGCAGATACGCAGTATTTT.

This clone appeared a single time. The chain uses TRBV15 and TRBJ1-5, with 11 positions matching TRBD1. The CDR3 has 19 amino acids. V gave up 0 bases and J gave up 2 bases; unmatched junction bases: 9. CDR1 LNHNV and CDR2 YYDKDF come from the germline V gene (reference sequence). CDR3 bases: TGTGCCACCAGCAGAGACCGTGCGGGACAGGGGGGCCGCAATCAGCCCCAGCATTTT. It codes for CATSRDRAGQGGRNQPQHF.

The rearrangement uses TRBV28 and TRBJ1-2; D is unresolved. The germline V gene has CDR1 MDHEN and CDR2 SYDVKM. Deletions cut 5 bases from V and 4 bases from J, with 5 bases between. This CDR3 is built from 11 residues. The CDR3 region is CASSSSYGYTF. CDR3 DNA: TGTGCCAGCAGTAGTAGCTATGGCTACACCTTC.

The CDR3 here is CASSQDQALIYGYTF. DNA for the CDR3: TGCGCCAGCAGCCAAGATCAGGCACTTATCTATGGCTACACCTTC. V is TRBV4-3 and J is TRBJ1-2; D gene uncertain. With 0 bases removed from V and 4 bases from J, the gap between germline ends came to 12 bases. The CDR3 covers 15 residues. Germline CDR1 is LGHNA and CDR2 is YSLEER.

The chain combines TRBV15 with TRBJ1-1; D uncertain. CDR3 length: 15 residues. Germline loops: CDR1 LNHNV, CDR2 YYDKDF (reference sequence). Trimming shortened V by 1 base and J by 3 bases, and 12 bases separated the two germline ends. The CDR3 coding sequence is TGTGCCACCAGCAGAGTTCTTAGACGGGACACTGAAGCTTTCTTT. Protein sequence: CATSRVLRRDTEAFF.